This T cell receptor (beta chain) was observed in a study of blood T cell repertoires in COVID-19. Looking at the study overall: Samples taken during acute and convalescent COVID-19 were collected in the United States, Italy and Spain.

Per the original methods: Nucleated cell number was recorded as an estimate derived from reference gene primer amplification. The protocol was immunoSEQ multiplex PCR, while the TCRdb copy is restricted to in-frame clones and leaves out a portion. For V, J and clone size, that table is used; D and trimming come from the DNA. Seen here are about 47,000 clones, approximately 70% observed once, and the top ten hold roughly 10%. This TCR was sampled from an older woman with acute or convalescent COVID-19. Sequenced material: peripheral blood.

CDR3 sequence: CASSQATGYTGELFF. The CDR3 nucleotides are TGTGCCAGCAGCCAAGCAACAGGATACACCGGGGAGCTGTTTTTT. The chain links TRBV3-1 (or the pseudogene TRBV3-2) to TRBJ2-2, with D perhaps TRBD1 (5 bases). Trimming removed 1 base at V and 3 bases at J, with 9 bases between. Germline V gives CDR1 LGHDT, CDR2 YNNKEL (reference sequence). The CDR3 runs to 15 residues.